Described below is a single TCR beta chain sequence and its context. Its matching antigen is unknown. The source of the sample is a study of graft-versus-host responses after intestinal transplantation. At the level of the study: Recipients received multivisceral, liver-intestinal, or isolated intestinal transplants. Among the recipients, all got anti-thymocyte globulin induction and then tacrolimus and steroids for around 3 years.

Study-wide points: Early post-transplant falls in HvG clones accompanied the peak levels of circulating GvH clones.

Clones were read by immunoSEQ multiplex PCR, and TCRdb kept only the in-frame ones, dropping some. Among tens of thousands of clones listed, roughly 88% were seen once. The CDR3 has 16 amino acids. The V and J ends lost 0 bases and 6 bases, in that order; junction bases with no gene match: 5. The germline CDR1 and CDR2 sequences are SEHNR and FQNEAQ (reference sequence). V usage is TRBV7-9 and J usage is TRBJ2-3; TRBD2 matches at 11 bases. Here the sequenced sample was unstimulated CD4+ T cells sorted from spleen or lymph node cells, taken before intestinal transplant. The origin of this receptor is a human donor who received an intestinal transplant. The CDR3 region is CASSLALAGGHDTQYF. CDR3 nucleotide sequence: TGTGCCAGCAGCTTAGCATTAGCGGGGGGGCACGATACGCAGTATTTT.